The source of this T cell receptor beta chain is a study of blood T cell repertoires in COVID-19. Turning to the study itself: COVID-19 samples, acute and convalescent, were from the United States, Italy and Spain.

With 5 bases clipped from V and 3 bases from J, the junction kept 13 bases outside the gene matches. The CDR3 contains 17 residues. Germline V lookup: CDR1 SEHNR, CDR2 FQNEAQ (reference sequence). Original processing notes: Nucleated cell number was recorded as an estimate derived from reference gene primer amplification. Using immunoSEQ multiplex PCR, the repertoire was profiled, and TCRdb retains in-frame clones only, with some absent. V, J and clone size are those of that table, while D and trimming were read from the DNA. The sample has about 38,000 clones, 85% to 90% seen once. Material for sequencing was peripheral blood. This TCR was sampled from a man between 50 and 59 years old with active or convalescent COVID-19. The chain is built from TRBV7-9 and TRBJ2-1; 7 bases agree with TRBD2. The CDR3 sequence: CASSRSSRVAGYNEQFF. The CDR3 region has the DNA TGTGCCAGCAGCAGATCCTCGCGCGTAGCGGGCTACAATGAGCAGTTCTTC.